The 29 T cell receptor beta chains listed next were all sequenced from one sample in a study of cytomegalovirus exposure and HLA in healthy donors. Amplification used 60 Vbeta primers and 13 Jbeta primers. Method: immunoSEQ multiplex PCR; TCRdb's copy keeps in-frame clones and lacks some. The data show about 140,000 clones, and the top ten clones hold about 2.3%. The specimen was PBMCs. Receptors were obtained from a woman aged 18-30 years in good health and CMV-seronegative.

This chain links TRBV7-3 with TRBJ2-5; D is ambiguous. Judging by the DNA end, TRBJ2-7 fits better; the J call may be wrong. This CDR3 has 14 amino acids. The germline V gene has CDR1 SGHTA and CDR2 FQGTGA. The CDR3 region has the DNA TGTGCCAGCAGCCCCGGAGACTTCTCCTACGAGCAGTACTTC. Its protein is CASSPGDFSYEQYF.

The chain combines TRBV5-3 with TRBJ1-4; TRBD1 might be the D (6 bases). TRBV5-3 is filed as an ORF, its function uncertain. The CDR3 extends over 13 amino acids. V gave up 4 bases and J gave up 5 bases, with 9 bases separating them. The CDR3 DNA is TGTGCCAGAAGCCAAGGACAGAATGAAAAACTGTTTTTT. It yields the protein CARSQGQNEKLFF.

This chain uses TRBV19 with TRBJ1-1; 7 bases agree with TRBD1. CDR3 length: 14 amino acids. The germline CDR1 and CDR2 sequences are LNHDA and SQIVND (reference sequence). Trimming removed 7 bases from V and 0 bases from J; junction bases left unmatched: 5. This chain's CDR3 is CASNLGGLNTEAFF. Here the CDR3 DNA reads TGTGCCAGTAATTTAGGGGGCTTGAACACTGAAGCTTTCTTT.

The chain recombines TRBV10-1 with TRBJ2-1; 7 nucleotides agree with TRBD2. V was clipped by 7 bases and J by 7 bases; unmatched bases: 10. The CDR3 runs to 14 residues. CDR1 WNHNN and CDR2 SYGVQD come from the germline V gene (reference sequence). The CDR3 DNA reads TGCGCCAGCACCCATAGCGGGCTTGGGAATGAGCAGTTCTTC. Residues: CASTHSGLGNEQFF.

The V gene is TRBV2, the J gene TRBJ1-4; D gene uncertain. The V gene lost 8 bases and the J gene lost 8 bases, with 6 bases spanning the gap. This CDR3 has 10 amino acids. CDR1 SNHLY and CDR2 FYNNEI come from the germline V gene. CDR3 sequence reads: CASYSEKLFF. CDR3 bases: TGTGCCAGCTACTCGGAAAAACTGTTTTTT.

The chain is built from TRBV7-3 and TRBJ1-2, with TRBD1 identical over 8 bases. This CDR3 is built from 13 residues. Germline values: CDR1 SGHTA, CDR2 FQGTGA. V shed 0 bases, J shed 7 bases, and the junction held 1 base outside the gene matches. Written as DNA, the CDR3 is TGTGCCAGCAGCTTAACGGACAGGGCTGGCTACACCTTC. Its translation is CASSLTDRAGYTF.

V usage is TRBV7-2 and J usage is TRBJ1-1; no reliable D call. Germline V gene sequence: CDR1 SGHTA, CDR2 FQGNSA. Trimming took 5 bases from V and 3 from J, leaving 13 bases between them. There are 14 residues in the CDR3. In DNA form, the CDR3 reads TGTGCCAGCAGCGCAGACCGGGAACACACTGAAGCTTTCTTT. Its translation is CASSADREHTEAFF.

V and J are TRBV6-4 and TRBJ2-1; 7 bases fit TRBD2. This CDR3 is built from 15 residues. V lost 2 bases and J lost 0; bases outside the gene matches: 1. The germline V gene encodes CDR1 MRHNA and CDR2 SNTAGT. The CDR3 region has the DNA TGTGCCAGCAGTGACGGGAGGGCCTCCTACAATGAGCAGTTCTTC. Its translation: CASSDGRASYNEQFF.

The V and J genes are TRBV5-1 and TRBJ2-1, with 16 bases matching TRBD2. The V gene's germline CDR1 is SGHRS and CDR2 YFSETQ. V trimming: 4 bases; J trimming: 13 bases; junction bases outside the gene matches: 5. This CDR3 comprises 14 residues. The CDR3 protein is CASSGGTSGRAQFF. As DNA, the CDR3 is TGCGCCAGCAGCGGAGGGACTAGCGGGAGGGCCCAGTTCTTC.

CDR3: CASSPYYDPVNEQFF. DNA for the CDR3: TGTGCCAGCAGCCCTTACTATGACCCAGTCAATGAGCAGTTCTTC. This chain links TRBV5-8 with TRBJ2-1; D uncertain. The CDR3 has 15 residues. The V gene lost 4 bases and the J gene lost 6 bases, with 17 bases spanning the gap. Germline-derived CDR1 and CDR2 are SGHTS and YDEGEE.

V gene TRBV9 combines with J gene TRBJ1-1; D is perhaps TRBD1 (5 bases). The germline V gene encodes CDR1 SGDLS and CDR2 YYNGEE. V was cut by 4 bases and J by 3 bases, with 10 bases left in between. CDR3 size: 13 residues. This CDR3 reads CASSFDRYTEAFF. CDR3 DNA sequence: TGTGCCAGCAGCTTTGACAGATACACTGAAGCTTTCTTT.

This chain uses TRBV15 with TRBJ1-4, with 9 bases lining up with TRBD1. Germline loops: CDR1 LNHNV, CDR2 YYDKDF (reference sequence). Losses at the gene ends were 0 bases for V and 6 bases for J; bases not matched to a gene: 8. This CDR3 contains 17 residues. The CDR3 DNA reads TGTGCCACCAGCAGAGATGTTTCGGGACAGGGTGATGAAAAACTGTTTTTT. Translating it yields CATSRDVSGQGDEKLFF.

This chain uses TRBV6-1 with TRBJ1-1; a weak D match, TRBD1 (5 bases). Germline V gives CDR1 MNHNS, CDR2 SASEGT. V was pared by 7 bases and J by 0 bases, with 15 bases between. The CDR3 length is 15 residues. Here the CDR3 DNA reads TGTGCCAGCAATCCACCGGGGGGACTGAACACTGAAGCTTTCTTT. Its translation is CASNPPGGLNTEAFF.

This chain connects TRBV7-2 to TRBJ2-1; 7 bases are a match to TRBD1. V lost 7 bases and J lost 2; bases outside the gene matches: 11. In germline, CDR1 is SGHTA, CDR2 FQGNSA. CDR3 length: 16 residues. The CDR3 DNA is TGTGCCAGCAACAACCAGGACAGGCTTGCCTACAATGAGCAGTTCTTC. Its translation is CASNNQDRLAYNEQFF.

This chain links TRBV6-1 with TRBJ2-2, with 16 positions matching TRBD2. With 3 bases clipped from V and 4 bases from J, the junction kept 5 bases outside the gene matches. The CDR3 runs 18 residues. Germline-derived CDR1 and CDR2 are MNHNS and SASEGT. The CDR3 nucleotides read TGTGCCAGCAGTGACCCGGGACTAGCGGGAGGGGTCACCGGGGAGCTGTTTTTT. This sequence encodes CASSDPGLAGGVTGELFF.

The chain employs TRBV5-6 and TRBJ1-1; a weak D match, TRBD1 (6 bases). V lost 4 bases, J lost 4 bases, and 17 bases lay in between. Germline CDR1 reads SGHDT; CDR2 reads YYEEEE. The CDR3 is 15 amino acids. The CDR3 DNA sequence: TGTGCCAGCAGCCCCCCACAGGGAGGGTTCACTGAAGCTTTCTTT. Protein sequence: CASSPPQGGFTEAFF.

This sequence joins TRBV7-3 and TRBJ2-3, with D maybe TRBD1 (6 bases). Per the germline V gene, CDR1 is SGHTA and CDR2 is FQGTGA. The ends were cut back, 6 bases at V and 1 base at J, with 11 bases in the middle. The CDR3 sequence is 14 residues long. The CDR3 sequence: CASSQGLRTDTQYF. The CDR3 coding sequence is TGTGCCAGCAGTCAGGGGCTTCGCACAGATACGCAGTATTTT. Looking up the rest from reference TRBV7-3 and TRBJ2-3 gives the full variable domain: GAGVSQTPSNKVTEKGKYVELRCDPISGHTALYWYRQSLGQGPEFLIYFQGTGAADDSGLPNDRFFAVRPEGSVSTLKIQRTERGDSAVYLCASSQGLRTDTQYFGPGTRLTVL.

The chain is built from TRBV7-9 and TRBJ2-3, with TRBD1 identical over 10 bases. The V segment lost 5 bases and the J segment 5 bases; nucleotides outside the gene matches: 4. Germline V gives CDR1 SEHNR, CDR2 FQNEAQ (reference sequence). The length of the CDR3 is 14 residues. CDR3 region: CASSPDRGQDTQYF. The CDR3 coding sequence is TGTGCCAGCAGCCCAGACAGGGGGCAAGATACGCAGTATTTT.

The rearrangement uses TRBV19 and TRBJ2-1; 10 bases agree with TRBD2. The trim removed 1 base at V and 4 bases at J, leaving 7 bases unmatched. The CDR3 has 17 residues. Germline loops: CDR1 LNHDA, CDR2 SQIVND (reference sequence). Here the CDR3 DNA reads TGTGCCAGTAGTATAGGGGTCGGAGCGGGGGGGTACAATGAGCAGTTCTTC. This codes for CASSIGVGAGGYNEQFF.

CDR3 bases: TGTGCCAGTACCTTGGGACAGGGGGCCTACAATGAGCAGTTCTTC. This sequence encodes CASTLGQGAYNEQFF. V and J are TRBV19 and TRBJ2-1, with TRBD1 identical over 11 bases. Trimming removed 7 bases from V and 2 bases from J; junction bases left unmatched: 4. The CDR3 loop spans 15 amino acids. CDR1 and CDR2 (germline): LNHDA, SQIVND (reference sequence).

The DNA for the CDR3 is TGTGCCAGCAGCTTAGTGGGGGCTTATGGAAACACCATATATTTT. It specifies CASSLVGAYGNTIYF. This chain links TRBV7-9 with TRBJ1-3; maybe TRBD1 (6 bases). V gave up 1 base and J gave up 3 bases, with 10 bases separating them. Germline V gives CDR1 SEHNR, CDR2 FQNEAQ (reference sequence). The CDR3 runs 15 residues.

The chain uses TRBV10-2 and TRBJ2-5, with 11 bases aligning to TRBD2. Matching the DNA end better, TRBJ2-7 makes the J call doubtful. From germline, CDR1 is WSHSY and CDR2 SAAADI. The CDR3 runs 14 residues. CDR3 in amino acids: CASRSGLADYEQYF. CDR3 coding DNA: TGCGCCAGCAGATCGGGACTAGCGGATTACGAGCAGTACTTC.

The chain is built from TRBV6-1 and TRBJ2-5; perhaps TRBD1 as D (5 bases). The DNA matches TRBJ2-7 better at its end, which makes the J call doubtful. CDR3 length: 12 amino acids. Germline CDR1 is MNHNS and CDR2 is SASEGT. For the CDR3, the DNA is TGTGCCAGTAAAGGGGACTCCTACGAGCAGTACTTC. As protein: CASKGDSYEQYF.

The rearrangement links TRBV29-1 to TRBJ1-1; D call uncertain. Germline V gene lookup returns CDR1 SQVTM and CDR2 ANQGSEA. Deletions cut 5 bases from V and 5 bases from J, with 9 bases between. This CDR3 contains 11 residues. This CDR3 reads CSVQVATEAFF. DNA for the CDR3: TGCAGCGTTCAAGTAGCGACTGAAGCTTTCTTT.

V gene TRBV30 combines with J gene TRBJ2-3, with 10 bases lining up with TRBD2. CDR3 length: 14 amino acids. Trimming cost V 3 bases and J 0 bases; bases outside gene matches: 0. Germline CDR1 and CDR2: GTSNPN and SVGIG (reference sequence). The CDR3 spells CAWRTSGSTDTQYF. In DNA form, the CDR3 reads TGTGCCTGGAGGACTAGCGGGAGCACAGATACGCAGTATTTT.

The chain couples TRBV5-4 to TRBJ1-2, with D unclear. With 5 bases removed from V and 8 bases from J, the gap between germline ends came to 13 bases. This CDR3 has 12 amino acids. Germline CDR1 SGHNT, CDR2 YYREEE (reference sequence). CDR3 residues: CASSPTFGGYTF. Here the CDR3 DNA reads TGTGCCAGCAGTCCTACCTTCGGGGGCTACACCTTC.

Regarding this clone: Germline is not matched at one junction end, which may reflect a read error. This chain connects TRBV5-4 to TRBJ2-1, with 12 nucleotides matching TRBD2. The V gene's germline CDR1 is SGHNT and CDR2 YYREEE (reference sequence). CDR3 length equals 16 residues. In DNA, the CDR3 is TGTGCCAGCAGCAATCTAGCGGGAGGGGGTTACAATGGGCAGTTCTTC. It yields the protein CASSNLAGGGYNGQFF.

The genes are TRBV7-3 and TRBJ2-2, with D perhaps TRBD2 (7 bases). Germline-derived CDR1 and CDR2 are SGHTA and FQGTGA. Trimming removed 3 bases at V and 6 bases at J, with 26 bases between. This CDR3 region has 19 residues. DNA of the CDR3: TGTGCCAGCAGCTTGCCGGGGGCCACGGGCGGGAGTTGGCCCGGGGAGCTGTTTTTT. It encodes CASSLPGATGGSWPGELFF.

The chain joins TRBV19 to TRBJ1-5; 11 nucleotides agree with TRBD1. The CDR3 consists of 19 residues. Trimming cost V 3 bases and J 0 bases; bases outside gene matches: 10. Germline-derived CDR1 and CDR2 are LNHDA and SQIVND (reference sequence). CDR3 amino acids: CASSMRGQGDQYSNQPQHF. CDR3 nucleotide sequence: TGTGCCAGTAGTATGCGGGGACAGGGGGATCAGTATAGCAATCAGCCCCAGCATTTT.